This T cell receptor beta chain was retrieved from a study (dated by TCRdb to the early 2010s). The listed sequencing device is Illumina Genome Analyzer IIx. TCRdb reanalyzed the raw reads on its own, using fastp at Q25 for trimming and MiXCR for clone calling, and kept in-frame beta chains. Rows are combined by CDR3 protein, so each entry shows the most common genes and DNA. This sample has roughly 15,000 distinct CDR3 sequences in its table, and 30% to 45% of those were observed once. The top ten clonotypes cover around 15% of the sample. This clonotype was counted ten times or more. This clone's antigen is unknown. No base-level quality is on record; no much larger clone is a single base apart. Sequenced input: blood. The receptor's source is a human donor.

This receptor carries the CDR3 CASSPGTARGKNEQYF. The sequence in DNA is TGTGCCAGCAGCCCCGGGACTGCTCGAGGGAAAAACGAGCAGTACTTC. The rearranged chain carries TRBV7-7 and TRBJ2-7; TRBD2 could be the D gene, as 6 bases match. Between the V and J ends, shortened by 5 bases and 5 bases respectively, the junction contains 22 bases. Spanning cysteine to phenylalanine, the CDR3 consists of 16 amino acids. Only the CDR3 part of the read is kept: 48 bases, read in frame from the first base. The germline V gene (reference sequence) sets CDR1 to SSHAT and CDR2 to FNYEAQ.